A single TCR beta chain is shown here with its context. V shed 0 bases, J shed 2 bases, and the junction held 8 bases outside the gene matches. Germline loops: CDR1 MGHRA, CDR2 YSYEKL. The CDR3 consists of 19 residues. The sample is drawn from a study of radiotherapy plus CTLA-4 blockade in lung cancer. Measured with immunoSEQ multiplex PCR; TCRdb has only the in-frame clones, and not every one. Among more than 55,000 clones listed, more than 60% were seen once. The receptor comes from a human donor with non-small cell lung cancer who had a partial response to radiotherapy plus ipilimumab. V gene TRBV4-1 combines with J gene TRBJ2-5; TRBD2 agrees at 14 bases. The sequencing here drew on peripheral blood, taken from a patient treated with radiotherapy plus ipilimumab. In DNA, the CDR3 is TGCGCCAGCAGCCAAGAGGGACTAGCGGGGGCGCGGGGGCAAGAGACCCAGTACTTC. Amino acid sequence: CASSQEGLAGARGQETQYF.